Included here is one T cell receptor (beta chain) sequence, with context. No antigen is known for it. This entry is derived from a study of cytomegalovirus exposure and HLA in healthy donors. For the study at large: Prior work identified more than 90 million unique TCR beta sequences in approximately 180 million T cells.

Germline values: CDR1 SGHRS, CDR2 YFSETQ. The CDR3 length is 13 residues. Trimming took 4 bases from V and 3 from J, leaving 9 bases between them. The primer mix had 60 Vbeta and 13 Jbeta primers. The method was immunoSEQ multiplex PCR; TCRdb's version includes in-frame clones alone and lacks a portion of them. The sample includes about 82,000 clones, around 70% of them seen just once. The study, taken as a whole, reports: More clonal expansion characterized HLA-associated TCR beta chains than equally common others in a later analysis. Presence/absence analyses supposed approximately even sequencing depth among donors. Previously analyzed data showed that most TCR beta V segments were productive at a frequency of about 90% or about 30%.

The sequence was collected from a woman aged 45-60 years in good health and CMV-seropositive. The rearrangement joins TRBV5-1 to TRBJ2-3; D is perhaps TRBD1 (5 bases). The sample consisted of PBMCs. CDR3: CASSTRQTDTQYF. CDR3 sequence (DNA): TGCGCCAGCAGCACTCGACAGACAGATACGCAGTATTTT.